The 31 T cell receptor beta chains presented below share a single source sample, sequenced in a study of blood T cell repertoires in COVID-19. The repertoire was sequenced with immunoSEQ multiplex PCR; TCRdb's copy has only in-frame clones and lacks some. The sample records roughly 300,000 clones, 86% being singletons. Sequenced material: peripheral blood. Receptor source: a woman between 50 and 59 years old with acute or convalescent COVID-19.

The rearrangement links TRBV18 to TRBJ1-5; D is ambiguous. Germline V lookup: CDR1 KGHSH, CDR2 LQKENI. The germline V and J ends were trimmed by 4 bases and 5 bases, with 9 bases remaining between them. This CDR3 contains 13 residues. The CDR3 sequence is CASSLGLDQPQHF. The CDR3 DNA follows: TGTGCCAGCTCACTCGGGTTAGATCAGCCCCAGCATTTT. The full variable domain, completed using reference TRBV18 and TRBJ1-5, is NAGVMQNPRHLVRRRGQEARLRCSPMKGHSHVYWYRQLPEEGLKFMVYLQKENIIDESGMPKERFSAEFPKEGPSILRIQQVVRGDSAAYFCASSLGLDQPQHFGDGTRLSIL.

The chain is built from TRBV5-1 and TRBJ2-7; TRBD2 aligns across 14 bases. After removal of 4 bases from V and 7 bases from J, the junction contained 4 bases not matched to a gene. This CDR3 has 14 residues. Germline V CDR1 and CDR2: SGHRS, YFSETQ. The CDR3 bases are TGCGCCAGCAGCGGGACTAGCGGGAGTCGGGAGCAGTACTTC. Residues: CASSGTSGSREQYF.

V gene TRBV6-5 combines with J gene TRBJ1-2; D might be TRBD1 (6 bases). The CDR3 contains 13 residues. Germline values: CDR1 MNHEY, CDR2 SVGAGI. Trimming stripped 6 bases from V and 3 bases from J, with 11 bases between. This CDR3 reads CASRPGQHYGYTF. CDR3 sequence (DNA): TGTGCCAGCAGACCCGGACAGCACTATGGCTACACCTTC.

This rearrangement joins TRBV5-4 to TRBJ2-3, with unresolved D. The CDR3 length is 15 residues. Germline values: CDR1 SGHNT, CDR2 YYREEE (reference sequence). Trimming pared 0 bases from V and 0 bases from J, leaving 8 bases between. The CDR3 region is CASSLVSLSTDTQYF. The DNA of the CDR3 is TGTGCCAGCAGCTTGGTGTCACTTAGCACAGATACGCAGTATTTT.

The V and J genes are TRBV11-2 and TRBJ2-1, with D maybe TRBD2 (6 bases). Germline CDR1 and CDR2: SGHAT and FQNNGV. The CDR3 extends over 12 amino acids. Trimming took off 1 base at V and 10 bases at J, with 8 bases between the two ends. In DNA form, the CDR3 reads TGTGCCAGCAGCTTAGTTCGGGGGGAGCAGTTCTTC. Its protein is CASSLVRGEQFF.

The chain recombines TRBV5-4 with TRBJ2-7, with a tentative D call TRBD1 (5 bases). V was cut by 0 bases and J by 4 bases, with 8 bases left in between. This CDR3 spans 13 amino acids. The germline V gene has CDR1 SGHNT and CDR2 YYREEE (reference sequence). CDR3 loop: CASSLGTTYEQYF. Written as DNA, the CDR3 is TGTGCCAGCAGCTTGGGGACAACTTACGAGCAGTACTTC.

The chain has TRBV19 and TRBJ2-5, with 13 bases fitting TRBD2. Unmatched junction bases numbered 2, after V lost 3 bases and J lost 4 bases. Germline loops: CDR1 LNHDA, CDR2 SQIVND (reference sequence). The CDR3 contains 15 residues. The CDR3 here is CASSIGLAGAETQYF. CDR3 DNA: TGTGCCAGTAGTATCGGACTAGCGGGAGCAGAGACCCAGTACTTC.

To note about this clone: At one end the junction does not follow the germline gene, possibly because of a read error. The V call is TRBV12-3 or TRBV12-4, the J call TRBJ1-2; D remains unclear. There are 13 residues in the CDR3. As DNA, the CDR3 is TGTGCCAGCAGTTTTTCTTCAGGCTATAGCTACACCTTC. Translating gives CASSFSSGYSYTF.

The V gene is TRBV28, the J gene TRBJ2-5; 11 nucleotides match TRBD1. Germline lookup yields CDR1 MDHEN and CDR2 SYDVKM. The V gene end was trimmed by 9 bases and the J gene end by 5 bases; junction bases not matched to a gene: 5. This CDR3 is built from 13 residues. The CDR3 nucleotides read TGTGCCAGTGGACAGGGGGCGTGGGAGACCCAGTACTTC. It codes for CASGQGAWETQYF. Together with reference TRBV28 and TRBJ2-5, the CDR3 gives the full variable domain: DVKVTQSSRYLVKRTGEKVFLECVQDMDHENMFWYRQDPGLGLRLIYFSYDVKMKEKGDIPEGYSVSREKKERFSLILESASTNQTSMYLCASGQGAWETQYFGPGTRLLVL.

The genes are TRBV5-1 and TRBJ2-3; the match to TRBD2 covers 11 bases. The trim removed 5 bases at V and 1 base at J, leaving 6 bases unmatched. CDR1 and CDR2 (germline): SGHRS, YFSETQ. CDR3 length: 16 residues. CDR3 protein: CASRILAGVGTDTQYF. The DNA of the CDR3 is TGCGCCAGCAGGATACTAGCGGGAGTGGGCACAGATACGCAGTATTTT.

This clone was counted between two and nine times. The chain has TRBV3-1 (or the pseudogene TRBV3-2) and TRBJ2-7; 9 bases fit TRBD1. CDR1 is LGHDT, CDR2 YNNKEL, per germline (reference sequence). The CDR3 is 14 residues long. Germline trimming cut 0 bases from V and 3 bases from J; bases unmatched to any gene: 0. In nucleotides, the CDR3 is TGTGCCAGCAGCCAAGAGGGACAGGGCTACGAGCAGTACTTC. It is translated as CASSQEGQGYEQYF.

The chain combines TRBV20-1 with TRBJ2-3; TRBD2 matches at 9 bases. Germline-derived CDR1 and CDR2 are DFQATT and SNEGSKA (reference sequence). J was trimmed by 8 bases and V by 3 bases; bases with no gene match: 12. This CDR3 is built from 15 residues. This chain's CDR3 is CSASRASGMFPTQYF. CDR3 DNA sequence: TGCAGTGCTAGTAGGGCTAGCGGGATGTTCCCTACGCAGTATTTT.

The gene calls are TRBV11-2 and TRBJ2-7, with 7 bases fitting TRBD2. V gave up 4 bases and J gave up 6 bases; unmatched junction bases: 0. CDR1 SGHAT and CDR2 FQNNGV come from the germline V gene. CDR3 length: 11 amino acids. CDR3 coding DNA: TGTGCCAGCAGCTCGGGGGGCGAGCAGTACTTC. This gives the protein CASSSGGEQYF.

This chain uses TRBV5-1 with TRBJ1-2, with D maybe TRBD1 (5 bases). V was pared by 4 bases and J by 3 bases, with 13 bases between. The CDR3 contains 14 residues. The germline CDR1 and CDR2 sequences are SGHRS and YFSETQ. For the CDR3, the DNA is TGCGCCAGCAGCGGAGGGGAGGCTTACTATGGCTACACCTTC. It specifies CASSGGEAYYGYTF.

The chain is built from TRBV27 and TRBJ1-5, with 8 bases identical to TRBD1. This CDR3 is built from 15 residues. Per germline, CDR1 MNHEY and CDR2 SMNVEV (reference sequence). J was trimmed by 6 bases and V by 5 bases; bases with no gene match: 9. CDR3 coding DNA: TGTGCCAGCAGTCGGACAGGGCTGTATAGTCAGCCCCAGCATTTT. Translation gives CASSRTGLYSQPQHF.

The CDR3 DNA reads as TGTGCCAGCAGCGTTGACAGGTTTTACAATGAGCAGTTCTTC. It encodes CASSVDRFYNEQFF. This sequence joins TRBV9 and TRBJ2-1; possibly TRBD1 for D (6 bases). Trimming removed 2 bases at V and 4 bases at J, with 10 bases between. The CDR3 length is 14 residues. Germline V gene data show CDR1 as SGDLS and CDR2 as YYNGEE.

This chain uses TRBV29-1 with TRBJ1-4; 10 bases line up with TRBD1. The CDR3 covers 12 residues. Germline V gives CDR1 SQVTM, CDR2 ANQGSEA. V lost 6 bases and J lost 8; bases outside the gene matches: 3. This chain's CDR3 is CSVKDRGEKLFF. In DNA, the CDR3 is TGCAGCGTGAAGGACAGGGGGGAAAAACTGTTTTTT.

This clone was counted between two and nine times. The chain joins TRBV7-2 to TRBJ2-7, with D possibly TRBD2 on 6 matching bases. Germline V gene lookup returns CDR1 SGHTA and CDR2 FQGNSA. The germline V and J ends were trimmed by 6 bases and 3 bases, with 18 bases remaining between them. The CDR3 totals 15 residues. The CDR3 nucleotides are TGTGCCAGCAGACCCCGGAGGGGCTTAGACTACGAGCAGTACTTC. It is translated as CASRPRRGLDYEQYF.

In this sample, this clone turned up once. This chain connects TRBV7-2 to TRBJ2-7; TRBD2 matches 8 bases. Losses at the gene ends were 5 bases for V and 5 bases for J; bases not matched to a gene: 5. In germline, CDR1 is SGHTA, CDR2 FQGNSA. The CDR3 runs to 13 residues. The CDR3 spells CASSAGLEDEQYF. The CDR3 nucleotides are TGTGCCAGCAGCGCGGGACTAGAGGACGAGCAGTACTTC.

CDR3 DNA sequence: TGTGCCAGCAGGCAAGGGGGCGCCGAGCAGTACTTC. Its protein is CASRQGGAEQYF. The chain is built from TRBV28 and TRBJ2-7; TRBD1 aligns across 7 bases. The J segment lost 6 bases and the V segment lost 6 bases, leaving 5 bases of the junction unmatched. The CDR3 is 12 amino acids. The germline gives CDR1 MDHEN, CDR2 SYDVKM.

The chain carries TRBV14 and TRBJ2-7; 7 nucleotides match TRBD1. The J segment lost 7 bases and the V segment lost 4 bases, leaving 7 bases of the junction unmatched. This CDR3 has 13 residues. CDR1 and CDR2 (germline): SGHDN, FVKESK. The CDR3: CASSPGQVGEQYF. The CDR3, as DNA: TGTGCCAGCAGCCCCGGACAGGTAGGGGAGCAGTACTTC.

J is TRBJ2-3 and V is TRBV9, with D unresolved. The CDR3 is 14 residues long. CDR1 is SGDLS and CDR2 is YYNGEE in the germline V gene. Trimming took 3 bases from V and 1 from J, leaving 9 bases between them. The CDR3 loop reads CASSGGYGTDTQYF. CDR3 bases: TGTGCCAGCAGCGGAGGTTACGGCACAGATACGCAGTATTTT.

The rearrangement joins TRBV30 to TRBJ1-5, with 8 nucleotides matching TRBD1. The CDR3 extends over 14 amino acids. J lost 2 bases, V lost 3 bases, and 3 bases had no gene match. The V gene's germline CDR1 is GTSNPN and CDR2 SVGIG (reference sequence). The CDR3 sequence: CAWSRGQGNQPQHF. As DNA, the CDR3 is TGTGCCTGGAGCAGGGGGCAAGGCAATCAGCCCCAGCATTTT.

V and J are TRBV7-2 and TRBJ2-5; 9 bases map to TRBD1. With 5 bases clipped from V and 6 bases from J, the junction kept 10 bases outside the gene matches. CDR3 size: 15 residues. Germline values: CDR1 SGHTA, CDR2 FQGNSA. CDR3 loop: CASSPRDRVGKTQYF. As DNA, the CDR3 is TGTGCCAGCAGCCCCCGGGACAGGGTTGGTAAGACCCAGTACTTC.

The CDR3 sequence is CASSRDSWYQETQYF. For the CDR3, the DNA is TGTGCCAGCAGCCGGGACAGCTGGTACCAAGAGACCCAGTACTTC. V and J are TRBV7-9 and TRBJ2-5; 7 nucleotides match TRBD1. CDR1 and CDR2 from the germline V gene are SEHNR and FQNEAQ (reference sequence). The CDR3 is 15 residues long. V dropped 5 bases and J dropped 0; count of bases not matched to a gene: 6.

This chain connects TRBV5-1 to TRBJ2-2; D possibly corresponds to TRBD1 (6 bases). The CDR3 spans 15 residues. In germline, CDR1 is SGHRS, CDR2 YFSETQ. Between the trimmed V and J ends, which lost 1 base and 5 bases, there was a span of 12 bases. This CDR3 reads CASSLSDSTTGELFF. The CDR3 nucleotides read TGCGCCAGCAGCTTGTCGGACAGTACTACCGGGGAGCTGTTTTTT.

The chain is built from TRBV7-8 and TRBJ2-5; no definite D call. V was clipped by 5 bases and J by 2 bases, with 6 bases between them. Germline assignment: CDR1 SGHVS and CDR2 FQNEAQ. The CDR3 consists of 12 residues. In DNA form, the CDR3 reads TGTGCCAGCAGCCTTACTCAAGAGACCCAGTACTTC. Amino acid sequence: CASSLTQETQYF.

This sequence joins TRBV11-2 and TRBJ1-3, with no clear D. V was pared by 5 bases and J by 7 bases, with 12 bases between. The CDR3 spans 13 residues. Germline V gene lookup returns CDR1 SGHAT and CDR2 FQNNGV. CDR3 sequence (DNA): TGTGCCAGCAGCCCCTCCCCGCGGAACACCATATATTTT. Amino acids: CASSPSPRNTIYF.

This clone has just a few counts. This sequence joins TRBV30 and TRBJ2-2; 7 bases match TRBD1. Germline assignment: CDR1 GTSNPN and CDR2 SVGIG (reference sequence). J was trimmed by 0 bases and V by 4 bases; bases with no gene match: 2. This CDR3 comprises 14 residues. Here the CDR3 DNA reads TGTGCCTGGAATAGGGGGCCGAACACCGGGGAGCTGTTTTTT. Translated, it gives CAWNRGPNTGELFF.

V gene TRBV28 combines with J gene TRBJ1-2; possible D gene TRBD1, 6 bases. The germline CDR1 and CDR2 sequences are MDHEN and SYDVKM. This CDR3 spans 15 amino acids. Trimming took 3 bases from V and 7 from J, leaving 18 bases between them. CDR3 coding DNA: TGTGCCAGCAGTTTGTTCCCCAGGGGTGTTCCTGGCTACACCTTC. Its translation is CASSLFPRGVPGYTF.

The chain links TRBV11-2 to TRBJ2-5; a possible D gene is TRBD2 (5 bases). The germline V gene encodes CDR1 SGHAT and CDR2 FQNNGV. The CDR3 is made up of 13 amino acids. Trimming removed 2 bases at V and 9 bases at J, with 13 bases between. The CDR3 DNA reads TGTGCCAGCAGCTTAAACGTGGGAGTGGCCCAGTACTTC. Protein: CASSLNVGVAQYF.